This TCR beta chain comes out of a study of T cell clones after liver transplantation. Background on the study: Immunosuppression withdrawal was tried within 2 years after liver transplantation in this trial. TCRbeta sequencing after a pre-transplant mixed lymphocyte reaction identified graft-donor-reactive clones, later tracked in post-transplant blood. Third-party-reactive TCRbeta sequences from pre-transplant mixed lymphocyte reactions served as antigen-independent comparators.

A word on this clone: The antigen is unknown.

General observations from the study: Low donor cell numbers restricted donor-reactive repertoire measurement in two subjects.

Germline V gene lookup returns CDR1 SGHDT and CDR2 YYEEEE. J gave up 7 bases and V 3 bases, and 18 bases lay outside the gene matches. The CDR3 spans 18 residues. Assay used: immunoSEQ multiplex PCR; TCRdb lists only in-frame clones, some missing. This table holds about 120,000 clones, around nine tenths found once. The sample in question was CD4+ T cells from blood, obtained 12 months after liver transplant. The chain employs TRBV5-6 and TRBJ2-7, with 11 bases matching TRBD1. The sequence derives from a human patient who received a liver transplant. These T cells may partly come from the graft donor. Here the CDR3 reads CASSSRGQGAFLITEQYF. The CDR3 nucleotides are TGTGCCAGCAGCTCACGAGGACAGGGGGCTTTTCTCATAACGGAGCAGTACTTC.